The source of this T cell receptor (beta chain) is a study of T cells expressing NK-cell markers. Study as a whole: The TCR beta repertoires were obtained from sorted CD3+CD56+NKG2C+, CD3+CD56+NKG2C- and CD3+CD56-NKG2C+ T cells. Seven of the eight sequenced donors were HCMV-seropositive; one was seronegative. Study findings and constraints: A few donors' CD3+CD56-NKG2C+ cells were dominated by the same clonotypes.

The CDR3 sequence is 15 residues long. CDR1 and CDR2 (germline): SGHKS, YYEKEE (reference sequence). UMIs were included in TCR beta cDNA generated by 5'RACE template switching. After re-calling the 5' RACE reads, TCRdb lists one entry per CDR3 protein, DNA absent. In all, the sample yields over 150,000 distinct CDR3 sequences. As to this clonotype: No antigen is known for it.

This receptor was obtained from a woman between 45 and 65 years old in good health. The sequencing input was blood T cells: a sorted CD56 or NKG2C T cell subset, CD4+ or CD8+ T cells, or bulk PBMC T cells (not recorded which). This chain connects TRBV5-5 to TRBJ2-1. The CDR3: CASSANTFSYNEQFF.